This TCR beta chain emerged from a study of blood T cells in healthy people across ages. Overall study results and limits: Samples with more naive T cells showed higher observed beta diversity.

The CDR3 has 17 residues. V lost 2 bases to trimming and J lost 1 base; unmatched junction nucleotides: 10. CDR1 and CDR2 from the germline V gene are DFQATT and SNEGSKA (reference sequence). Primers used in a second PCR of roughly 6 to 11 cycles were a sample-barcoded 5' primer and a J-beta primer mix. TCRdb reprocessed the 5' RACE reads via MiXCR and lists one record per CDR3 protein. The sample records roughly 1 million distinct CDR3 sequences, under 30% being singletons. This clonotype has just a few counts. Its matching antigen is unknown. The same data also went into a second study, on T cells of mothers and their children. As that study records: Samples were obtained from a few healthy Caucasian mothers and their six children. For each mother, over 8 million TCR beta CDR3 reads were obtained, and for each child, around 3.1 million.

The specimen sequenced was blood. The V and J genes are TRBV20-1 and TRBJ2-1, with TRBD2 matching over 8 bases. This receptor was obtained from a girl aged 2 to 9 in good health. The CDR3 sequence is CSARSVGGTSSYNEQFF. The CDR3 coding sequence is TGCAGTGCTAGATCTGTAGGCGGGACTAGTTCCTACAATGAGCAGTTCTTC.